Listed below are T cell receptor beta chains from one sample, sequenced in a study of T-cell reconstitution after alpha-beta-depleted transplantation in children. MiXCR was run by TCRdb on the PCR reads, yielding one entry per CDR3 protein. The repertoire consists of 700,000 to 950,000 distinct CDR3 sequences, with approximately 15% occurring once and the leading ten covering approximately 5%. The sample in question was PBMCs, mostly from graft donor cells, obtained 360 days after TCRalphabeta/CD19-depleted stem cell transplant. The receptor set was obtained from a male patient under 18 who had a stem cell transplant for acute lymphoblastic leukemia, so the T cells may come from the graft donor. Both conserved end residues are trimmed from each CDR3.

CDR3: ASSTASGSVTGELF
J: TRBJ2-2
V: TRBV7-9

CDR3: SAPRTRSSYNEQF
J: TRBJ2-1
V: TRBV20-1

CDR3: ASDGGTEAF
J: TRBJ1-1
V: TRBV12-3/TRBV12-4

CDR3: ASSSPPLAGANNEQF
J: TRBJ2-1
V: TRBV7-3

CDR3: ATSRVRGLAASYEQY
J: TRBJ2-7
V: TRBV15

CDR3: ASSLPGDEGNEQF
J: TRBJ2-1
V: TRBV12-3/TRBV12-4

CDR3: SAREMGRGYEQY
J: TRBJ2-7
V: TRBV20-1

CDR3: SAPTRFTQY
J: TRBJ2-3
V: TRBV20-1

CDR3: SASQNSNRNQPQH
J: TRBJ1-5
V: TRBV20-1

CDR3: ASSSHRGRPYTGELF
J: TRBJ2-2
V: TRBV11-2

CDR3: ASGRQGSPYEQY
J: TRBJ2-7
V: TRBV27

CDR3: ASSLRVNGQETQY
J: TRBJ2-5
V: TRBV7-2

CDR3: ASSLAGGTQETQY
J: TRBJ2-5
V: TRBV7-6

CDR3: ASSRRGSVNSPLH
J: TRBJ1-6
V: TRBV12-3/TRBV12-4

CDR3: SPKGGSYGYT
J: TRBJ1-2
V: TRBV20-1

CDR3: ASSLGLQRDKNIQY
J: TRBJ2-4
V: TRBV5-1

CDR3: ASFTHEQY
J: TRBJ2-7
V: TRBV2

CDR3: ASRIGGTNEQY
J: TRBJ2-7
V: TRBV11-2

CDR3: SATNQGLTDTQY
J: TRBJ2-3
V: TRBV20-1

CDR3: AISDLRTGQETQY
J: TRBJ2-5
V: TRBV10-3

CDR3: ASSSNRVWQY
J: TRBJ2-3
V: TRBV27

CDR3: ATSRPTDNTDTQY
J: TRBJ2-3
V: TRBV15

CDR3: ASSLPSGANEKLF
J: TRBJ1-4
V: TRBV5-1

CDR3: ASSLGTTQPQH
J: TRBJ1-5
V: TRBV7-9

CDR3: ASSPILDRELF
J: TRBJ2-2
V: TRBV4-1

CDR3: SARDQASGSYEQY
J: TRBJ2-7
V: TRBV20-1

CDR3: ASSLESWNSGINEQF
J: TRBJ2-1
V: TRBV11-3

CDR3: ASTPTAADTQY
J: TRBJ2-3
V: TRBV11-2

CDR3: ASSPGTSGRMRDTGELF
J: TRBJ2-2
V: TRBV5-6

CDR3: ASSLGVRTGELF
J: TRBJ2-2
V: TRBV7-9

CDR3: ASSEGYTDTQY
J: TRBJ2-3
V: TRBV5-1

CDR3: ASSHGLLGEQF
J: TRBJ2-1
V: TRBV4-1

CDR3: SASRRVDTEAF
J: TRBJ1-1
V: TRBV20-1

CDR3: ASTSGTMNTGELF
J: TRBJ2-2
V: TRBV5-1

CDR3: ASSPGLNANTEAF
J: TRBJ1-1
V: TRBV5-1

CDR3: ASSSSGWMNTEAF
J: TRBJ1-1
V: TRBV7-9

CDR3: ASSERLFNQPQH
J: TRBJ1-5
V: TRBV2

CDR3: ASSYGAAATNEKLF
J: TRBJ1-4
V: TRBV5-6

CDR3: SASREGGFLAQH
J: TRBJ1-5
V: TRBV20-1

CDR3: ASSPYPGQGPGNTIY
J: TRBJ1-3
V: TRBV28

CDR3: ASRPRDQPYNEQF
J: TRBJ2-1
V: TRBV7-9

CDR3: ASSVGVAAAVFRGRAEKLF
J: TRBJ1-4
V: TRBV9

CDR3: ASSFGYSTGQETQY
J: TRBJ2-5
V: TRBV7-9

CDR3: ASSLAGFSNEQF
J: TRBJ2-1
V: TRBV7-6

CDR3: ASSQGSGTENEKLF
J: TRBJ1-4
V: TRBV4-1

CDR3: ASSHLVGQAYEQY
J: TRBJ2-7
V: TRBV3-1

CDR3: ATSASRLAGGSTDTQY
J: TRBJ2-3
V: TRBV24-1

CDR3: ASSLDRGAGNEQF
J: TRBJ2-1
V: TRBV12-3/TRBV12-4

CDR3: ASSYFSSGPQDTQY
J: TRBJ2-3
V: TRBV27

CDR3: ASRPRDIGFSYEQY
J: TRBJ2-7
V: TRBV5-1

CDR3: ASSSGFSGNTIY
J: TRBJ1-3
V: TRBV12-3/TRBV12-4

CDR3: ASSLYPYQETQY
J: TRBJ2-5
V: TRBV12-3/TRBV12-4

CDR3: ASSVQGYNEQF
J: TRBJ2-1
V: TRBV25-1

CDR3: ASSPGDRGTGELF
J: TRBJ2-2
V: TRBV7-6

CDR3: RSGSRQNYEQY
J: TRBJ2-7
V: TRBV20-1